A single sample gave rise to the 32 T cell receptor beta chains below, sequenced in a study of T cell responses to AZD1222 COVID-19 vaccine. Data came from immunoSEQ multiplex PCR; TCRdb stores just in-frame clones and leaves some out. The table lists roughly 110,000 clones, around 90% of them singletons, with approximately 4% in the top ten. This sample comprised peripheral blood, obtained on day 0 of AZD1222 vaccination. These receptor sequences come from an adult in good health.

The chain's CDR3 is CAISESTGQPQHF. DNA for the CDR3: TGTGCCATCAGTGAGTCGACGGGTCAGCCCCAGCATTTT. This sequence joins TRBV10-3 and TRBJ1-5; D is unclear. The length of the CDR3 is 13 residues. Germline CDR1 is ENHRY and CDR2 is SYGVKD. The V and J ends lost 0 bases and 6 bases respectively, with 6 bases between them.

The chain is built from TRBV7-2 and TRBJ2-7; D call uncertain. The CDR3 sequence is 14 residues long. Looked up from germline, CDR1 is SGHTA and CDR2 is FQGNSA. V lost 2 bases, J lost 1 base, and 9 bases lay in between. The CDR3 spells CASSLPTMSYEQYF. DNA for the CDR3: TGTGCCAGCAGCTTACCGACGATGTCCTACGAGCAGTACTTC.

The chain uses TRBV7-9 and TRBJ2-7; D ambiguous. Germline V gives CDR1 SEHNR, CDR2 FQNEAQ (reference sequence). The CDR3 sequence is 11 residues long. V lost 7 bases, J lost 6 bases, and 10 bases lay in between. DNA for the CDR3: TGTGCCAGCAACCGCTGGGGCGAGCAGTACTTC. Encoded protein: CASNRWGEQYF.

The chain is built from TRBV10-3 and TRBJ1-4, with a weak D call TRBD1 (5 bases). CDR1 and CDR2 from the germline V gene are ENHRY and SYGVKD. The CDR3 is 17 amino acids. Trimming removed 3 bases from V and 1 base from J, with 15 bases in between. The CDR3 nucleotides read TGTGCCATCAGTGACGCCCAAGGGAGGGGAACTAATGAAAAACTGTTTTTT. Its protein is CAISDAQGRGTNEKLFF.

This clone was picked up a small number of times. Here the CDR3 DNA reads TGTGCCAGCAGCCTCGGCAATGAGCAGTTCTTC. Amino acids: CASSLGNEQFF. This chain joins TRBV6-1 and TRBJ2-1; unclear D gene. The germline V gene encodes CDR1 MNHNS and CDR2 SASEGT. The ends were cut back, 6 bases at V and 6 bases at J, with 6 bases in the middle. This CDR3 is built from 11 residues.

The chain employs TRBV27 and TRBJ2-3; perhaps TRBD1 as D (6 bases). The CDR3 extends over 13 amino acids. V was cut by 5 bases and J by 5 bases, with 11 bases left in between. Germline-derived CDR1 and CDR2 are MNHEY and SMNVEV (reference sequence). The DNA for the CDR3 is TGTGCCAGCAGTAGACAGGATTTAGATACGCAGTATTTT. Translated, it gives CASSRQDLDTQYF.

This clone was observed a handful of times. The V and J genes are TRBV6-5 and TRBJ1-1; D is unresolved. Per germline, CDR1 MNHEY and CDR2 SVGAGI. The CDR3 has 13 amino acids. V gave up 2 bases and J gave up 7 bases, with 11 bases separating them. CDR3 sequence (DNA): TGTGCCAGCAGTTACGGTCGAGCTGTTGAAGCTTTCTTT. Amino acids: CASSYGRAVEAFF.

V usage is TRBV5-1 and J usage is TRBJ2-7; D possibly corresponds to TRBD2 (5 bases). Germline CDR1 is SGHRS and CDR2 is YFSETQ. This CDR3 is 14 amino acids long. V was shortened by 9 bases and J by 0 bases, with 16 bases between the two germline ends. CDR3 coding DNA: TGCGCCACCGGGCTAGCCCCAACCTCCTACGAGCAGTACTTC. It specifies CATGLAPTSYEQYF.

The J gene is TRBJ2-3, the V gene TRBV15; TRBD1 matches 8 bases. The CDR3 is 14 amino acids. After removal of 5 bases from V and 2 bases from J, the junction contained 3 bases not matched to a gene. CDR1 and CDR2 (germline): LNHNV, YYDKDF (reference sequence). CDR3 sequence (DNA): TGTGCCACCAGCCCAGGGGGCCTCACAGATACGCAGTATTTT. Translating it yields CATSPGGLTDTQYF.

This clone has just one count. The V and J genes are TRBV9 and TRBJ1-3, with D possibly being TRBD1 (6 bases). V was pared by 0 bases and J by 4 bases, with 14 bases between. This CDR3 comprises 16 residues. In germline, CDR1 is SGDLS, CDR2 YYNGEE. Here the CDR3 reads CASSVESHRVGNTIYF. In DNA, the CDR3 is TGTGCCAGCAGCGTAGAGTCACACAGGGTCGGAAACACCATATATTTT.

CDR3 bases: TGTGCCAGCAGCTTAATGGGCGGGAACACTGAAGCTTTCTTT. Its protein product is CASSLMGGNTEAFF. The rearrangement joins TRBV7-9 to TRBJ1-1; D remains ambiguous. Between the trimmed V and J ends, which lost 2 bases and 1 base, there was a span of 8 bases. This CDR3 is built from 14 residues. Germline CDR1 is SEHNR and CDR2 is FQNEAQ (reference sequence).

This clone was seen once. The rearrangement links TRBV7-2 to TRBJ2-7; weak D call: TRBD2 (7 bases). This CDR3 is 14 amino acids long. The V and J ends lost 1 base and 6 bases respectively, with 13 bases between them. Per germline, CDR1 SGHTA and CDR2 FQGNSA. As DNA, the CDR3 is TGTGCCAGCAGCTTAGTGTCGGGGGGCGGCGAGCAGTACTTC. Its protein product is CASSLVSGGGEQYF. Together with reference TRBV7-2 and TRBJ2-7, the CDR3 gives the full variable domain: GAGVSQSPSNKVTEKGKDVELRCDPISGHTALYWYRQSLGQGLEFLIYFQGNSAPDKSGLPSDRFSAERTGGSVSTLTIQRTQQEDSAVYLCASSLVSGGGEQYFGPGTRLTVT.

The J gene is TRBJ1-2, the V gene TRBV7-9; 12 bases map to TRBD1. This CDR3 has 15 residues. J was trimmed by 4 bases and V by 2 bases; bases with no gene match: 2. CDR1 and CDR2 (germline): SEHNR, FQNEAQ (reference sequence). CDR3 DNA sequence: TGTGCCAGCAGCTTAAGGGGACAGGGGGCCTATGGCTACACCTTC. This codes for CASSLRGQGAYGYTF.

This clone was detected once. The J gene is TRBJ1-2, the V gene TRBV29-1; D not certain. The CDR3 loop spans 10 amino acids. The germline V gene has CDR1 SQVTM and CDR2 ANQGSEA. Trimming pared 5 bases from V and 6 bases from J, leaving 7 bases between. The CDR3 loop reads CSVFLDGYTF. The DNA of the CDR3 is TGCAGCGTTTTTTTAGATGGCTACACCTTC.

V usage is TRBV10-3 and J usage is TRBJ1-2; D unclear. The germline V gene encodes CDR1 ENHRY and CDR2 SYGVKD. The CDR3 has 13 residues. V shed 0 bases and J shed 5 bases, with 7 bases lying between them. CDR3 nucleotide sequence: TGTGCCATCAGTGAGTCAACGGCATATGGCTACACCTTC. Residues: CAISESTAYGYTF.

The chain joins TRBV18 to TRBJ2-7, with D perhaps given as TRBD1 or TRBD2 (5 bases each). Germline CDR1 reads KGHSH; CDR2 reads LQKENI. The CDR3 is 14 residues long. The V end lost 1 base, the J end lost 3 bases, and 10 bases lay between the germline ends. The CDR3 loop is CASSPLGVDYEQYF. CDR3 DNA: TGTGCCAGCTCACCACTGGGGGTTGACTACGAGCAGTACTTC.

The chain has TRBV3-1 (or the pseudogene TRBV3-2) and TRBJ2-2; D gene unclear. Germline assignment: CDR1 LGHDT and CDR2 YNNKEL (reference sequence). Trimming cost V 2 bases and J 0 bases, with 7 bases left between them. The CDR3 is 15 amino acids. CDR3 coding DNA: TGTGCCAGCAGCCAAACAGAATCGAACACCGGGGAGCTGTTTTTT. Translated, it gives CASSQTESNTGELFF.

The chain links TRBV28 to TRBJ1-2; TRBD1 agrees at 8 bases. The germline CDR1 and CDR2 sequences are MDHEN and SYDVKM. The CDR3 is 16 residues long. After removal of 3 bases from V and 3 bases from J, the junction contained 9 bases not matched to a gene. The CDR3 DNA is TGTGCCAGCAGTTTCTCTCCTCAGGGGGCGGACTATGGCTACACCTTC. Translated: CASSFSPQGADYGYTF.

This sequence joins TRBV2 and TRBJ1-3; no clear D gene. CDR1 is SNHLY, CDR2 FYNNEI, per germline. The CDR3 is 16 residues long. V lost 6 bases to trimming and J lost 0 bases, with 15 bases between them. The CDR3 loop is CASRDSQGLSGNTIYF. The CDR3 nucleotides are TGTGCCAGCAGGGACTCTCAAGGACTCTCTGGAAACACCATATATTTT.

CDR3 in DNA: TGCGCCAGCAGCCAAGGAGAAAGGAACAATGAGCAGTTCTTC. Its protein product is CASSQGERNNEQFF. The rearrangement uses TRBV4-3 and TRBJ2-1; D not resolved. This CDR3 has 14 amino acids. V was trimmed by 1 base and J by 5 bases, leaving 9 bases between them. CDR1 is LGHNA, CDR2 YSLEER, per germline.

The chain has TRBV24-1 and TRBJ2-1; TRBD2 matches 9 bases. The CDR3 spans 18 residues. With V trimmed by 0 bases and J by 10 bases, 15 bases remained unmatched. Looked up from germline, CDR1 is KGHDR and CDR2 is SFDVKD. For the CDR3, the DNA is TGTGCCACCAGTGATTTGCGGGGGGCGGGAGGGCCTTTCAAGGAGCAGTTCTTC. It specifies CATSDLRGAGGPFKEQFF.

The chain links TRBV7-3 to TRBJ2-1; the D is unclear. Germline assignment: CDR1 SGHTA and CDR2 FQGTGA. Trimming pared 1 base from V and 9 bases from J, leaving 13 bases between. The CDR3 is 14 residues long. CDR3 in DNA: TGTGCCAGCAGCTTAAAGGGTCTCACCCCTGAGCAGTTCTTC. Amino acids: CASSLKGLTPEQFF.

V and J are TRBV19 and TRBJ2-5; 9 bases fit TRBD2. The germline CDR1 and CDR2 sequences are LNHDA and SQIVND (reference sequence). After removal of 1 base from V and 0 bases from J, the junction contained 6 bases not matched to a gene. CDR3 size: 17 residues. The CDR3 DNA is TGTGCCAGTAGTATAGGGGTAGCGGGAGTGTACCAAGAGACCCAGTACTTC. Translation: CASSIGVAGVYQETQYF.

This chain links TRBV24-1 with TRBJ2-1; TRBD2 matches at 13 bases. Germline CDR1 KGHDR, CDR2 SFDVKD. This CDR3 has 17 amino acids. The V gene end was trimmed by 3 bases and the J gene end by 6 bases; junction bases not matched to a gene: 7. This CDR3 is CATSDEGTSGIFNEQFF. As DNA, the CDR3 is TGTGCCACCAGTGATGAAGGGACTAGCGGGATCTTCAATGAGCAGTTCTTC.

This rearrangement joins TRBV9 to TRBJ2-3; 14 nucleotides agree with TRBD2. With V trimmed by 2 bases and J by 2 bases, 10 bases remained unmatched. CDR1 is SGDLS and CDR2 is YYNGEE in the germline V gene. The CDR3 length is 19 residues. The DNA of the CDR3 is TGTGCCAGCAGCGTCAGCGAGTCGGGACTAGCGGGAGTCACAGATACGCAGTATTTT. It is translated as CASSVSESGLAGVTDTQYF.

In this sample, this clone turned up a few times. The chain employs TRBV12-3 or TRBV12-4 and TRBJ2-7; D gene uncertain. V was clipped by 4 bases and J by 2 bases, with 6 bases between them. The length of the CDR3 is 12 residues. CDR3 amino acids: CASSYNTYEQYF. The CDR3 DNA is TGTGCCAGCAGTTATAATACCTACGAGCAGTACTTC.

The V gene is TRBV27, the J gene TRBJ1-2, with D possibly TRBD1 on 6 matching bases. The CDR3 runs 13 residues. The germline CDR1 and CDR2 sequences are MNHEY and SMNVEV (reference sequence). The ends were cut back, 5 bases at V and 8 bases at J, with 15 bases in the middle. The DNA of the CDR3 is TGTGCCAGCAGTCTGACAGGACCTGGGGGCTACACCTTC. Translation: CASSLTGPGGYTF.

The sample holds a few counts of this clone. The chain recombines TRBV27 with TRBJ2-1, with D possibly being TRBD2 (7 bases). Trimming removed 5 bases from V and 5 bases from J, with 16 bases in between. CDR3 length: 15 amino acids. The V gene's germline CDR1 is MNHEY and CDR2 SMNVEV (reference sequence). CDR3 sequence reads: CASSPRGQQNNEQFF. As DNA, the CDR3 is TGTGCCAGCAGTCCGCGGGGGCAACAGAACAATGAGCAGTTCTTC.

The V gene is TRBV4-2, the J gene TRBJ2-1; 8 nucleotides agree with TRBD2. CDR1 is LGHNA, CDR2 YNFKEQ, per germline. The CDR3 has 17 amino acids. The V and J ends lost 4 bases and 2 bases, in that order; junction bases with no gene match: 10. CDR3 bases: TGTGCCAGCAGCCGAGGGGGGACTAGTGGCCCCTACAATGAGCAGTTCTTC. Translating it yields CASSRGGTSGPYNEQFF.

V and J are TRBV30 and TRBJ1-1; 7 bases fit TRBD1. The CDR3 is made up of 15 amino acids. J was trimmed by 5 bases and V by 2 bases; bases with no gene match: 11. CDR1 and CDR2 from the germline V gene are GTSNPN and SVGIG (reference sequence). CDR3 bases: TGTGCCTGGAGTAATGGAGTGGCAGGGGGAACTGAAGCTTTCTTT. It codes for CAWSNGVAGGTEAFF.

This clone has only one observation. Germline and junction disagree at one end, which may indicate a read error. The J gene is TRBJ1-6, the V gene TRBV27, with 10 positions matching TRBD1. This CDR3 contains 18 residues. CDR1 is MNHEY and CDR2 is SMNVEV in the germline V gene (reference sequence). The CDR3 here is CASSLIFPGQGYNSPLHF. CDR3 DNA sequence: TGTGCCAGCAGTCTCATCTTCCCGGGACAGGGGTATAATTCTCCCCTCCACTTT.

The rearrangement links TRBV6-1 to TRBJ2-7; D is possibly TRBD2 (5 bases). With 3 bases removed from V and 3 bases from J, the gap between germline ends came to 9 bases. The CDR3 is 13 amino acids. The V gene's germline CDR1 is MNHNS and CDR2 SASEGT. The CDR3 DNA reads TGTGCCAGCAGTGATCGGGGAAGCTACGAGCAGTACTTC. This gives the protein CASSDRGSYEQYF.